This T cell receptor (beta chain) emerged from a study of T cell responses to AZD1222 COVID-19 vaccine. Findings of the study overall: It should be noted that donors were predominantly white British and more often female, and clonal diversity was possibly underestimated.

Sequencing used immunoSEQ multiplex PCR; TCRdb keeps in-frame clones, though not all of them. The sample contains over 150,000 clones, about 91% of which appear only once. The CDR3 has 15 residues. V was pared by 0 bases and J by 2 bases, with 11 bases between. Germline-derived CDR1 and CDR2 are SGDLS and YYNGEE. As to this clone: Its antigen is unknown.

The source of this sequence is an adult in good health. The V gene is TRBV9, the J gene TRBJ1-1; D gene ambiguous. Source: peripheral blood, taken on day 0 of MenACWY control vaccination. The CDR3 sequence: CASSVGGEINTEAFF. CDR3 DNA sequence: TGTGCCAGCAGCGTAGGGGGAGAGATAAACACTGAAGCTTTCTTT. The full variable domain, in which reference TRBV9 and TRBJ1-1 provide the parts outside the CDR3, is DSGVTQTPKHLITATGQRVTLRCSPRSGDLSVYWYQQSLDQGLQFLIQYYNGEERAKGNILERFSAQQFPDLHSELNLSSLELGDSALYFCASSVGGEINTEAFFGQGTRLTVV.